Presented here are 10 T cell receptor beta chains from one specimen sequenced in a study of shared clonotypes between healthy human individuals. The repertoire was sequenced with immunoSEQ multiplex PCR; TCRdb's copy has only in-frame clones and lacks some. The sample shows about 610,000 clones, more than 95% of them seen only once. Specimen: naive CD4+ T cells sorted from blood. Noted subset: CD45RA+ positively selected. The receptors derive from a woman younger than 45 in good health.

The genes are TRBV28 and TRBJ1-4, with D unresolved. CDR1 is MDHEN, CDR2 SYDVKM, per germline. Deletions cut 6 bases from V and 2 bases from J, with 16 bases between. This CDR3 is 16 amino acids long. The CDR3 spells CASSPPPGSTNEKLFF. The DNA of the CDR3 is TGTGCCAGCAGCCCTCCTCCAGGATCTACTAATGAAAAACTGTTTTTT.

This chain joins TRBV27 and TRBJ2-3, with 9 bases matching TRBD2. Germline V gene sequence: CDR1 MNHEY, CDR2 SMNVEV (reference sequence). The CDR3 has 14 amino acids. J was trimmed by 6 bases and V by 7 bases; bases with no gene match: 8. The CDR3 loop reads CASTQAGGSDTQYF. Here the CDR3 DNA reads TGTGCCAGCACCCAAGCGGGAGGTTCGGATACGCAGTATTTT.

The V call is TRBV19, the J call TRBJ2-7; perhaps TRBD1 as D (6 bases). CDR1 LNHDA and CDR2 SQIVND come from the germline V gene (reference sequence). V was pared by 7 bases and J by 6 bases, with 22 bases between. The CDR3 covers 15 residues. The CDR3 bases are TGTGCCAGTAACCCCGCGACGGCAGGGGCAGGCGAGCAGTACTTC. Protein product: CASNPATAGAGEQYF. The whole variable domain, remainder taken from reference TRBV19 and TRBJ2-7, is DGGITQSPKYLFRKEGQNVTLSCEQNLNHDAMYWYRQDPGQGLRLIYYSQIVNDFQKGDIAEGYSVSREKKESFPLTVTSAQKNPTAFYLCASNPATAGAGEQYFGPGTRLTVT.

J is TRBJ2-2 and V is TRBV15; TRBD2 is a possible D gene (5 bases). There are 19 residues in the CDR3. Trimming left V 1 base short and J 7 bases short, with 25 bases between. Germline CDR1 LNHNV, CDR2 YYDKDF (reference sequence). The CDR3 DNA sequence: TGTGCCACCAGCAGAGTAATTAGGACTGGAGCGCGGTATGACGGGGAGCTGTTTTTT. This translates into CATSRVIRTGARYDGELFF.

The rearrangement links TRBV7-2 to TRBJ2-7; 9 bases align to TRBD2. The CDR3 length is 15 residues. CDR1 and CDR2 (germline): SGHTA, FQGNSA. Trimming cost V 5 bases and J 4 bases; bases outside gene matches: 9. The CDR3, as DNA: TGTGCCAGCAGCCCCCGCGCTAGCGGGAATTACGAGCAGTACTTC. The encoded protein is CASSPRASGNYEQYF.

The CDR3 loop reads CASRAGEGNQPQHF. CDR3 coding DNA: TGTGCCAGCAGGGCGGGGGAGGGCAATCAGCCCCAGCATTTT. The chain has TRBV2 and TRBJ1-5; tentative D call: TRBD1 (5 bases). Trimming shortened V by 6 bases and J by 2 bases, and 11 bases separated the two germline ends. CDR3 length equals 14 residues. CDR1 and CDR2 (germline): SNHLY, FYNNEI.

The chain recombines TRBV19 with TRBJ2-3; D uncertain. CDR3 length equals 17 residues. The germline V and J ends were trimmed by 5 bases and 1 base, with 19 bases remaining between them. CDR1 is LNHDA and CDR2 is SQIVND in the germline V gene (reference sequence). CDR3: CASSPRRASHGTDTQYF. Written as DNA, the CDR3 is TGTGCCAGTAGTCCCCGACGAGCATCACACGGCACAGATACGCAGTATTTT.

V and J are TRBV6-5 and TRBJ1-1, with a possible D match to TRBD1 (5 bases). Trimming took 9 bases from V and 4 from J, leaving 18 bases between them. The CDR3 runs to 14 residues. CDR1 and CDR2 (germline): MNHEY, SVGAGI. CDR3 DNA sequence: TGTGCCAGTAGACGAGCCAGGGTCTTCACTGAAGCTTTCTTT. It encodes CASRRARVFTEAFF.

This chain links TRBV21-1 with TRBJ2-5. TRBV21-1 is flagged as a pseudogene. The CDR3 consists of 14 residues. DNA of the CDR3: TGTGCCAGCAGCAATAGCAGGTGGGAAGAGACCCAGTACTTC. It yields the protein CASSNSRWEETQYF.

This clone was seen a single time. The chain couples TRBV19 to TRBJ2-1; 12 bases line up with TRBD2. The V gene end was trimmed by 3 bases and the J gene end by 0 bases; junction bases not matched to a gene: 0. CDR1 and CDR2 (germline): LNHDA, SQIVND (reference sequence). The CDR3 contains 16 residues. The CDR3 spells CASSMTSGSSYNEQFF. The CDR3 DNA follows: TGTGCCAGTAGTATGACTAGCGGGAGCTCCTACAATGAGCAGTTCTTC.